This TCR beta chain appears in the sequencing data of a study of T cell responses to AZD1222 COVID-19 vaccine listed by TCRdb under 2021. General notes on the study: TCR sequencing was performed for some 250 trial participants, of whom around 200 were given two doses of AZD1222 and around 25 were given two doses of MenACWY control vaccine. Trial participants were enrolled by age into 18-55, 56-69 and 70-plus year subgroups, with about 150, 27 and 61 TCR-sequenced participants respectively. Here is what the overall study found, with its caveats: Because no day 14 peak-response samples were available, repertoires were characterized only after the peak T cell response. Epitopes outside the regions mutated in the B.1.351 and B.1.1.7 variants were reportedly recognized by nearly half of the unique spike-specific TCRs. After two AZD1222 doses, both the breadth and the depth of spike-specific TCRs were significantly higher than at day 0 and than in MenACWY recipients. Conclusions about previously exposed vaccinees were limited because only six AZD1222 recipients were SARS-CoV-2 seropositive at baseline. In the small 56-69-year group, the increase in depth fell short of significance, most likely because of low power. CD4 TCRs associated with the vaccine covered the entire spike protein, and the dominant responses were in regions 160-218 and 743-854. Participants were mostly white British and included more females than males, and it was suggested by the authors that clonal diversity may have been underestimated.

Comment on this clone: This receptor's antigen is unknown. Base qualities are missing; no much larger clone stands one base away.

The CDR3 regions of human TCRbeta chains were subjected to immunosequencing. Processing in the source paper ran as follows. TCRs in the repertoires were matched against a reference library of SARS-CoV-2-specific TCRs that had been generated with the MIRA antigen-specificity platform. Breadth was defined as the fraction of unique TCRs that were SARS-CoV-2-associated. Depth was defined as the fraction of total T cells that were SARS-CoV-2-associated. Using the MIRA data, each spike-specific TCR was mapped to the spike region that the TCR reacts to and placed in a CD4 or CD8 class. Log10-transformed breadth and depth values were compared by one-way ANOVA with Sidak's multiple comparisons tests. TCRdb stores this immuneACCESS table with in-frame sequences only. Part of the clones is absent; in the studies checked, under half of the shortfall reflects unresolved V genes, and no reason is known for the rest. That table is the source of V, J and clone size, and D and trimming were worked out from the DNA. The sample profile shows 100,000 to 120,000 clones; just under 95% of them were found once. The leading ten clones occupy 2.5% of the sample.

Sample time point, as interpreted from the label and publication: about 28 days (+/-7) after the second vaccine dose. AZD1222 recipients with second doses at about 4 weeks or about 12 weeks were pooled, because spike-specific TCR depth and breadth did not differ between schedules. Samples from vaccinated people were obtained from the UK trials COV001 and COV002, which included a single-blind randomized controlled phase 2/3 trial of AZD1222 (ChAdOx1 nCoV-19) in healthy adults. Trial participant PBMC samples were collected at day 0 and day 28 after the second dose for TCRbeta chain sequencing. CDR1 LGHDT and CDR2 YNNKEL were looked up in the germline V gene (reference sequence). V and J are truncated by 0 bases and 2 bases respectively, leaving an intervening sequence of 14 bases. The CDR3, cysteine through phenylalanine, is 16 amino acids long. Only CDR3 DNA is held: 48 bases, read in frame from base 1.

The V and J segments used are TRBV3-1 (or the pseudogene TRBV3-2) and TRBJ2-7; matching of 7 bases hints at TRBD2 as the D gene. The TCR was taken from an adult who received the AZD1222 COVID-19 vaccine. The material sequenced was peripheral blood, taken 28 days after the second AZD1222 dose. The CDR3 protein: CASSQDFGGGPYEQYF. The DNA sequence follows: TGTGCCAGCAGCCAAGATTTTGGCGGGGGCCCCTACGAGCAGTACTTC.